This T cell receptor beta chain was observed in a study of T cells after yellow fever vaccination. This CDR3 has 17 residues. Comments on this clonotype: Its antigen is unidentified.

Findings and limits, study-wide: Post-booster repertoires again held most primary-vaccination clones (roughly 96% CD4, around 90% CD8).

TCRdb called the 5' RACE reads again in MiXCR, with one record for every CDR3 protein. The sample contains a few hundred thousand distinct CDR3 sequences, about 17% of which appear only once. Sequencing was performed on PBMCs, taken 5 days after the first yellow fever vaccination. The TCR sequence derives from a man aged 18-30 years who received the YFV17D yellow fever vaccine. The chain couples TRBV1 to TRBJ2-1; TRBD1, the table's D call, lacks a check against the DNA. TRBV1 is designated a pseudogene. The CDR3 DNA is TGCACCAGCAGCCAAGATGATGGGGGGCCCGCTTCGTATGAGCAGTTCTTC. It is translated as CTSSQDDGGPASYEQFF.